The sequence of this T cell receptor beta chain was determined in a study of cytomegalovirus exposure and HLA in healthy donors. Germline V gene sequence: CDR1 MGHRA, CDR2 YSYEKL. The ends lost 3 bases at V and 2 bases at J; junction bases unmatched: 15. This CDR3 spans 21 amino acids. Some clones are missing from TCRdb's copy, which holds only in-frame ones; the method was immunoSEQ multiplex PCR. The profile covers roughly 220,000 clones, with 75% to 90% appearing a single time and over 12% taken by the ten largest. Study conclusions and caveats: Accounts indicate the classifier identified cytomegalovirus status with strong specificity and sensitivity.

Turning to this clone: Its antigen is still unknown.

The sample comprised PBMCs. This clonotype was sampled from a woman younger than 45 in good health and CMV-seropositive. The chain has TRBV4-1 and TRBJ2-1, with 14 positions matching TRBD2. The CDR3 sequence: CASSHPSGTSGRLSAYNEQFF. The CDR3 nucleotides are TGCGCCAGCAGCCACCCAAGCGGGACTAGCGGGAGACTTAGCGCCTACAATGAGCAGTTCTTC.